These 13 T cell receptor beta chains originate from one sample sequenced in a study of blood T cells in healthy people across ages. PCR was performed a second time for about 6 to 12 cycles using a sample-barcoded 5' primer and a J-beta primer mix. Each CDR3 protein gets one entry after TCRdb re-called the 5' RACE reads with MiXCR. The sample lists roughly 900,000 distinct CDR3 sequences; under 35% were seen once. Material for sequencing was blood. Receptors originate from a woman of 80 years or more in good health.

J is TRBJ2-5 and V is TRBV20-1; D ambiguous. CDR1 and CDR2 from the germline V gene are DFQATT and SNEGSKA (reference sequence). V lost 3 bases, J lost 7 bases, and 15 bases lay in between. This CDR3 comprises 13 residues. The CDR3 DNA is TGCAGTGCTAGTGGCCTCGGTGTCGGGACCCAGTACTTC. Its protein is CSASGLGVGTQYF.

The rearrangement joins TRBV14 to TRBJ1-1; D might be TRBD1 (5 bases). CDR1 and CDR2 from the germline V gene are SGHDN and FVKESK. The length of the CDR3 is 14 residues. V shed 7 bases and J shed 4 bases, with 16 bases lying between them. CDR3: CASTNQGRGTEAFF. The DNA of the CDR3 is TGTGCCAGCACCAACCAAGGAAGGGGCACTGAAGCTTTCTTT.

With regard to this clonotype: Since a much larger clone is just one base distant, this may be a read error. The chain employs TRBV7-2 and TRBJ2-3; the D is unclear. This CDR3 spans 13 amino acids. V lost 11 bases and J 1 base, leaving 13 bases between the germline ends. CDR1 is SGHTA, CDR2 FQGNSA, per germline. The CDR3 reads CACLRTGTDTQYF. The DNA for the CDR3 is TGTGCCTGCCTGAGGACGGGCACAGATACGCAGTATTTT.

This clonotype was counted between two and nine times. This chain joins TRBV20-1 and TRBJ1-6, with D tentatively TRBD1 (5 bases). V was cut by 6 bases and J by 3 bases, with 9 bases left in between. The CDR3 length is 13 residues. CDR1 DFQATT and CDR2 SNEGSKA come from the germline V gene (reference sequence). CDR3 loop: CSAQTDYNSPLHF. CDR3 bases: TGCAGTGCACAGACAGACTATAATTCACCCCTCCACTTT.

This chain uses TRBV3-1 with TRBJ1-2; D unclear. This CDR3 has 16 residues. Trimming removed 3 bases from V and 5 bases from J, with 19 bases in between. The germline CDR1 and CDR2 sequences are LGHDT and YNNKEL (reference sequence). The CDR3, as DNA: TGTGCCAGCAGCCAGAGGGCCCCACCCCAACTATATGGCTACACCTTC. This translates into CASSQRAPPQLYGYTF. The whole variable domain, remainder taken from reference TRBV3-1 and TRBJ1-2, is DTAVSQTPKYLVTQMGNDKSIKCEQNLGHDTMYWYKQDSKKFLKIMFSYNNKELIINETVPNRFSPKSPDKAHLNLHINSLELGDSAVYFCASSQRAPPQLYGYTFGSGTRLTVV.

This chain joins TRBV6-5 and TRBJ1-1; TRBD1 agrees at 7 bases. After removal of 6 bases from V and 1 base from J, the junction contained 8 bases not matched to a gene. The CDR3 consists of 15 residues. From germline, CDR1 is MNHEY and CDR2 SVGAGI. The CDR3 nucleotides are TGTGCCAGCAGGGTAGACAGGGACCAGAACACTGAAGCTTTCTTT. Amino acid sequence: CASRVDRDQNTEAFF.

The V call is TRBV28, the J call TRBJ2-4; D may be TRBD1 (6 bases). This CDR3 has 14 amino acids. Germline lookup yields CDR1 MDHEN and CDR2 SYDVKM. Deletions cut 3 bases from V and 6 bases from J, with 12 bases between. This CDR3 is CASSFPGQTNIQYF. Written as DNA, the CDR3 is TGTGCCAGCAGTTTTCCCGGACAGACAAACATTCAGTACTTC.

This clonotype was detected many times. The chain carries TRBV6-2 or TRBV6-3 and TRBJ1-6; D gene uncertain. The V end lost 7 bases, the J end lost 9 bases, and 16 bases lay between the germline ends. There are 14 residues in the CDR3. CDR1 MNHEY and CDR2 SVGEGT come from the germline V gene. The CDR3: CASNYAVEASPLHF. The DNA for the CDR3 is TGTGCCAGCAACTACGCAGTCGAAGCTTCACCCCTCCACTTT.

The sample holds many counts of this clonotype. V is TRBV3-1 and J is TRBJ2-5; a weak D match, TRBD1 (6 bases). This CDR3 is 15 amino acids long. Trimming removed 2 bases from V and 5 bases from J, with 15 bases in between. Per germline, CDR1 LGHDT and CDR2 YNNKEL (reference sequence). This chain's CDR3 is CASSQLAGDAETQYF. The CDR3 region has the DNA TGTGCCAGCAGCCAATTAGCAGGGGATGCGGAGACCCAGTACTTC.

The gene calls are TRBV7-9 and TRBJ2-2; 13 bases align to TRBD2. This CDR3 is 19 amino acids long. Germline CDR1 reads SEHNR; CDR2 reads FQNEAQ (reference sequence). The J segment lost 2 bases and the V segment lost 5 bases, leaving 11 bases of the junction unmatched. In DNA form, the CDR3 reads TGTGCCAGCAGCGTATCCCCGACTAGCGGGAGGCTAAACACCGGGGAGCTGTTTTTT. It specifies CASSVSPTSGRLNTGELFF.

The rearrangement links TRBV13 to TRBJ2-7, with TRBD2 matching over 9 bases. CDR1 and CDR2 (germline): PRHDT, FYEKMQ (reference sequence). V lost 8 bases to trimming and J lost 5 bases; unmatched junction nucleotides: 13. CDR3 size: 15 residues. The CDR3 sequence is CASSPRVAGAHEQYF. The CDR3 DNA follows: TGTGCCAGCTCACCACGGGTAGCGGGGGCCCACGAGCAGTACTTC.

This clonotype has ten or more counts. The gene calls are TRBV12-3 or TRBV12-4 and TRBJ1-6, with 7 bases matching TRBD1. The CDR3 extends over 14 amino acids. V dropped 2 bases and J dropped 7; count of bases not matched to a gene: 2. CDR3 protein: CASSLKQGNSPLHF. DNA of the CDR3: TGTGCCAGCAGTTTAAAACAGGGGAATTCACCCCTCCACTTT.

This clonotype was seen at least ten times. This chain links TRBV5-1 with TRBJ1-4; 9 nucleotides agree with TRBD1. Germline V gene lookup returns CDR1 SGHRS and CDR2 YFSETQ. CDR3 length equals 14 residues. The ends lost 4 bases at V and 8 bases at J; junction bases unmatched: 6. CDR3 nucleotide sequence: TGCGCCAGCAGCAGCGGGACAGGGCAGGAAAAACTGTTTTTT. Residues: CASSSGTGQEKLFF.